Following are 16 T cell receptor beta chains from one sample sequenced in a study of spatial heterogeneity in lung cancer. The study, taken as a whole, reports: Intratumoral expanded alpha and beta TCR counts were found to track tumor mutation counts.

TCRdb re-analysed the 5' RACE reads in MiXCR, keeping a single row per CDR3 protein. The data hold about 9,800 distinct CDR3 sequences, with about 50% observed a single time. No antigen is known for these receptors. Indicated time point: sample taken at primary tumor resection. Here the sequenced sample was lung tumor tissue, taken at surgery. These receptor sequences come from a female donor with early-stage non-small cell lung cancer.

This clonotype was seen a few times. The V gene is TRBV6-1, the J gene TRBJ2-7; D uncertain. The CDR3 has 10 amino acids. V lost 6 bases and J 7 bases, leaving 7 bases between the germline ends. Germline assignment: CDR1 MNHNS and CDR2 SASEGT. CDR3: CASSLYEQYF. The CDR3 nucleotides are TGTGCCAGCAGCCTCTATGAGCAGTACTTC.

The chain employs TRBV5-4 and TRBJ2-3; 8 bases align to TRBD2. The CDR3 loop spans 14 amino acids. With 4 bases clipped from V and 9 bases from J, the junction kept 10 bases outside the gene matches. The germline gives CDR1 SGHNT, CDR2 YYREEE (reference sequence). Here the CDR3 reads CASSLNLAGGTQYF. CDR3 coding DNA: TGTGCCAGCAGCCTAAACCTGGCGGGGGGAACGCAGTATTTT.

The CDR3 spells CSVEGVNQETQYF. In DNA form, the CDR3 reads TGCAGCGTTGAAGGGGTGAACCAAGAGACCCAGTACTTC. The V and J genes are TRBV29-1 and TRBJ2-5; the D is unclear. With 1 base removed from V and 0 bases from J, the gap between germline ends came to 6 bases. Germline loops: CDR1 SQVTM, CDR2 ANQGSEA. CDR3 length: 13 residues.

V and J are TRBV7-9 and TRBJ2-4; TRBD2 matches at 7 bases. V trimming: 0 bases; J trimming: 6 bases; junction bases outside the gene matches: 2. The CDR3 has 14 residues. CDR1 is SEHNR, CDR2 FQNEAQ, per germline (reference sequence). CDR3 loop: CASSLAGGRNIQYF. CDR3 DNA: TGTGCCAGCAGCTTAGCGGGGGGGAGAAACATTCAGTACTTC.

The rearrangement uses TRBV6-2 or TRBV6-3 and TRBJ1-1, with D uncertain. Germline assignment: CDR1 MNHEY and CDR2 SVGEGT. V was trimmed by 6 bases and J by 5 bases, leaving 13 bases between them. This CDR3 has 13 amino acids. The CDR3 DNA is TGTGCCAGCAGCGTGGGATGGGTTACTGAAGCTTTCTTT. Translation: CASSVGWVTEAFF.

V and J are TRBV6-1 and TRBJ1-5, with TRBD1 as a possible D gene (5 bases). The CDR3 runs to 17 residues. V was clipped by 4 bases and J by 0 bases, with 16 bases between them. The germline gives CDR1 MNHNS, CDR2 SASEGT. Here the CDR3 reads CASSVHPPTASNQPQHF. In DNA form, the CDR3 reads TGTGCCAGCAGTGTCCATCCTCCGACAGCTAGCAATCAGCCCCAGCATTTT.

This clonotype appeared a few times. The rearrangement uses TRBV28 and TRBJ2-2; 13 bases agree with TRBD2. CDR1 is MDHEN, CDR2 SYDVKM, per germline. There are 15 residues in the CDR3. The trim removed 8 bases at V and 5 bases at J, leaving 5 bases unmatched. The CDR3 bases are TGTGCCAGCGGAGGACTAGCGGGGGTGACCGGGGAGCTGTTTTTT. Translated: CASGGLAGVTGELFF.

This clonotype was seen a single time. The chain employs TRBV7-9 and TRBJ2-7; the D is unclear. Trimming shortened V by 10 bases and J by 4 bases, and 17 bases separated the two germline ends. CDR3 length: 13 residues. In germline, CDR1 is SEHNR, CDR2 FQNEAQ (reference sequence). Written as DNA, the CDR3 is TGTGCCACCAGAGACTTCCTTGATTACGAGCAGTACTTC. Translated, it gives CATRDFLDYEQYF. The entire variable domain, with the rest obtained from reference TRBV7-9 and TRBJ2-7, is as follows: DTGVSQNPRHKITKRGQNVTFRCDPISEHNRLYWYRQTLGQGPEFLTYFQNEAQLEKSRLLSDRFSAERPKGSFSTLEIQRTEQGDSAMYLCATRDFLDYEQYFGPGTRLTVT.

The J gene is TRBJ2-3, the V gene TRBV7-9; perhaps TRBD1 as D (5 bases). Per germline, CDR1 SEHNR and CDR2 FQNEAQ (reference sequence). This CDR3 has 15 amino acids. Trimming took 4 bases from V and 3 from J, leaving 14 bases between them. Here the CDR3 DNA reads TGTGCCAGCAGCTCGACAGCCTCTCGGACAGATACGCAGTATTTT. Its protein product is CASSSTASRTDTQYF.

The chain uses TRBV27 and TRBJ2-4, with 10 nucleotides matching TRBD2. Germline CDR1 and CDR2: MNHEY and SMNVEV (reference sequence). V lost 6 bases to trimming and J lost 4 bases; unmatched junction nucleotides: 3. This CDR3 spans 14 amino acids. DNA of the CDR3: TGTGCCAGCAGCCGTAGCGGGGGGAAAAACATTCAGTACTTC. Protein: CASSRSGGKNIQYF.

The chain is built from TRBV20-1 and TRBJ2-3, with D perhaps matching TRBD2 (6 bases). The germline gives CDR1 DFQATT, CDR2 SNEGSKA (reference sequence). V was cut by 6 bases and J by 0 bases, with 16 bases left in between. The CDR3 spans 15 residues. The CDR3 here is CSAGGALLSTDTQYF. The DNA for the CDR3 is TGCAGTGCCGGCGGGGCCCTCCTTAGCACAGATACGCAGTATTTT.

V usage is TRBV7-9 and J usage is TRBJ1-2; D ambiguous. CDR1 SEHNR and CDR2 FQNEAQ come from the germline V gene (reference sequence). V lost 1 base and J lost 4, with 10 bases in between. The CDR3 is 14 residues long. CDR3 sequence (DNA): TGTGCCAGCAGCTTAGGCCAGAGTGGCTATGGCTACACCTTC. Translating gives CASSLGQSGYGYTF.

The V call is TRBV6-1, the J call TRBJ1-5, with a tentative D call TRBD1 (6 bases). The CDR3 has 15 residues. The germline V and J ends were trimmed by 6 bases and 2 bases, with 14 bases remaining between them. Germline V gives CDR1 MNHNS, CDR2 SASEGT. DNA of the CDR3: TGTGCCAGCAGCCGGGAGGGGGTAGGCAATCAGCCCCAGCATTTT. Amino acids: CASSREGVGNQPQHF.

The chain links TRBV18 to TRBJ1-1, with TRBD1 identical over 12 bases. The CDR3 is 17 residues long. Germline-derived CDR1 and CDR2 are KGHSH and LQKENI. Unmatched junction bases numbered 8, after V lost 5 bases and J lost 1 base. The CDR3 protein is CASSSGTGGASNTEAFF. CDR3 nucleotide sequence: TGTGCCAGCTCATCCGGGACAGGGGGCGCGTCGAACACTGAAGCTTTCTTT. Based on the CDR3 plus reference TRBV18 and TRBJ1-1, the full variable domain is NAGVMQNPRHLVRRRGQEARLRCSPMKGHSHVYWYRQLPEEGLKFMVYLQKENIIDESGMPKERFSAEFPKEGPSILRIQQVVRGDSAAYFCASSSGTGGASNTEAFFGQGTRLTVV.

This clonotype was detected a few times. The chain uses TRBV30 and TRBJ1-1; D is possibly TRBD1 (5 bases). This CDR3 is built from 13 residues. Germline lookup yields CDR1 GTSNPN and CDR2 SVGIG (reference sequence). The germline V and J ends were trimmed by 4 bases and 5 bases, with 14 bases remaining between them. CDR3 loop: CAWTRQHQTEAFF. In DNA, the CDR3 is TGTGCCTGGACCCGACAGCACCAAACTGAAGCTTTCTTT.

V is TRBV20-1 and J is TRBJ1-2; D may be TRBD1 (5 bases). Trimming removed 6 bases at V and 2 bases at J, with 7 bases between. The CDR3 totals 11 residues. Looked up from germline, CDR1 is DFQATT and CDR2 is SNEGSKA (reference sequence). The CDR3 bases are TGCAGTGCAAACAGGAACTATGGCTACACCTTC. Protein sequence: CSANRNYGYTF.